This T cell receptor (beta chain) derives from a study of blood T cell repertoires in COVID-19. Study background: The samples span acute and convalescent COVID-19 from the United States, Italy and Spain. T cells, B-cell-depleted T cells, or PBMCs supplied cDNA or gDNA.

As handled by the study authors: From reference gene primer amplification, estimates of nucleated cell counts were derived. Clones were sequenced by immunoSEQ multiplex PCR, and TCRdb holds only the in-frame ones, with some missing. The V and J calls and the clone size are those of that table, but D and trimming were determined from the DNA. The table includes roughly 250,000 clones, 75% to 90% detected once. Residents of about two dozen US areas, aged roughly 18 to 90 years, made up the participants. This clone appeared once. CDR3 length equals 14 residues. Trimming at V came to 6 bases and at J to 4 bases, leaving 7 bases not matched to a gene. Germline V lookup: CDR1 SGHRS, CDR2 YFSETQ.

The TCR originated in a middle-aged woman with acute COVID-19. V gene TRBV5-1 combines with J gene TRBJ1-1, with 9 positions matching TRBD1. The sequencing input was PBMCs or T cells enriched from blood (not recorded which). CDR3 sequence reads: CASTHRGRSTEAFF. Written as DNA, the CDR3 is TGCGCCAGCACTCACAGGGGGCGTAGCACTGAAGCTTTCTTT.